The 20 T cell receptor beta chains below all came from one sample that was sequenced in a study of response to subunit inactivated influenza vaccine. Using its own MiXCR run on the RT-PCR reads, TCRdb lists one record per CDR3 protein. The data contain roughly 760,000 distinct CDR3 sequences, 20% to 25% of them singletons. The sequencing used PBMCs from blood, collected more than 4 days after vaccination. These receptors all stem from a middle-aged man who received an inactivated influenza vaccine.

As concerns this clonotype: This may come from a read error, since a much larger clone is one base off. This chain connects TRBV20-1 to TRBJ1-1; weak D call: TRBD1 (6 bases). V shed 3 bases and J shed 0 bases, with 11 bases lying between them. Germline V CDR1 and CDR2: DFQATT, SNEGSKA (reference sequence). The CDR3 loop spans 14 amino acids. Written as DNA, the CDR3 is TGCAGTGCTAGTAGACAGGCGGTGAACACTGAAGCTTTCTTT. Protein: CSASRQAVNTEAFF.

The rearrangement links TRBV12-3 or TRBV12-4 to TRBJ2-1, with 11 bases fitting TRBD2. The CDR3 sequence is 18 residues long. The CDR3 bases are TGTACCCGCAGTTACGCTCCCGGGACTAGCGGTCGACTGAGTGAGCAGTTCTTC. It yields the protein CTRSYAPGTSGRLSEQFF.

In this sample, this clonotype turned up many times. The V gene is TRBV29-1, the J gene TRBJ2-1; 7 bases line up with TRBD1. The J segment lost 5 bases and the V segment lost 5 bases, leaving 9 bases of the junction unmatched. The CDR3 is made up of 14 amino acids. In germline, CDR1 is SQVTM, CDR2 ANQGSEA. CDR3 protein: CSVTRQGVNNEQFF. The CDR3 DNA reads TGCAGCGTTACAAGACAGGGTGTTAACAATGAGCAGTTCTTC.

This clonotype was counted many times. The CDR3 spells CASSLANQPQHF. Here the CDR3 DNA reads TGTGCCAGCAGCTTAGCCAATCAGCCCCAGCATTTT. This chain joins TRBV7-9 and TRBJ1-5; D unresolved. The CDR3 has 12 amino acids. V was pared by 0 bases and J by 3 bases, with 0 bases between. Germline CDR1 is SEHNR and CDR2 is FQNEAQ (reference sequence).

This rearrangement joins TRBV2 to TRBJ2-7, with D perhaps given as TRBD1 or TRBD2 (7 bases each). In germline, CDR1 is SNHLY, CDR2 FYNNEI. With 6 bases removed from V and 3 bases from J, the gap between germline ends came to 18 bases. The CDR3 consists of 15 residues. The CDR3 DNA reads TGTGCCAGCAGCTCCCAGGGGGGGAGAGACTACGAGCAGTACTTC. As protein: CASSSQGGRDYEQYF.

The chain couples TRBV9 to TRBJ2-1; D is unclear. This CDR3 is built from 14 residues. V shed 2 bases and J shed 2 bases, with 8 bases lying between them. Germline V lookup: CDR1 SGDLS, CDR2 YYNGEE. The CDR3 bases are TGTGCCAGCAGCGTGAGTGGAACCTACAATGAGCAGTTCTTC. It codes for CASSVSGTYNEQFF.

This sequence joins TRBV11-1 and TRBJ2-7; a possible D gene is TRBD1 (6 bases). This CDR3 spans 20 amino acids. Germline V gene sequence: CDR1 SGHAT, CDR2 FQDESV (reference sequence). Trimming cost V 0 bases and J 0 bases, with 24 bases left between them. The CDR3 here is CASSLASGLLMRTDSYEQYF. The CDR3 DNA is TGTGCCAGCAGCTTAGCCTCGGGCTTGCTAATGCGGACAGACTCCTACGAGCAGTACTTC.

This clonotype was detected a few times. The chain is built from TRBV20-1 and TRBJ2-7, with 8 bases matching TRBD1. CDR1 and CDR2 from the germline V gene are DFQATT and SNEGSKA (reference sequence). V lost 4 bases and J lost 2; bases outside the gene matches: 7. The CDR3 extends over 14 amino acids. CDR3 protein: CSATTGTGAYEQYF. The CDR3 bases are TGCAGTGCTACGACCGGGACAGGAGCCTACGAGCAGTACTTC.

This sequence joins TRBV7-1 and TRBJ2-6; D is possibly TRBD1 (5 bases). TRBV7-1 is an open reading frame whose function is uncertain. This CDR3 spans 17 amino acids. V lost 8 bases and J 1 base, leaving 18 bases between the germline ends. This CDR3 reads CASCRKSPGSGANVLTF. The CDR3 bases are TGTGCCAGCTGCCGTAAGAGTCCAGGGTCTGGGGCCAACGTCCTGACTTTC.

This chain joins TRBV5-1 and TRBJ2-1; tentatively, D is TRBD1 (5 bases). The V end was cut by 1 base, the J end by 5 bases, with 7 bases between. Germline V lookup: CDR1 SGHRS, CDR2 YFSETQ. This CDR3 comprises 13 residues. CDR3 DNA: TGCGCCAGCAGCTTGAGGGGAAACAATGAGCAGTTCTTC. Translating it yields CASSLRGNNEQFF. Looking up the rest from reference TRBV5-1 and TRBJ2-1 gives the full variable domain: KAGVTQTPRYLIKTRGQQVTLSCSPISGHRSVSWYQQTPGQGLQFLFEYFSETQRNKGNFPGRFSGRQFSNSRSEMNVSTLELGDSALYLCASSLRGNNEQFFGPGTRLTVL.

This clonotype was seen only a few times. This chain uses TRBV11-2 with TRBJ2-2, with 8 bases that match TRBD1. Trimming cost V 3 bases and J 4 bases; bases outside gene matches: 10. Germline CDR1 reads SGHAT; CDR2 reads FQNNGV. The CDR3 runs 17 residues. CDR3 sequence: CASSLRQGAYLTGELFF. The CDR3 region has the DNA TGTGCCAGCAGCTTGAGGCAGGGGGCTTATCTCACCGGGGAGCTGTTTTTT.

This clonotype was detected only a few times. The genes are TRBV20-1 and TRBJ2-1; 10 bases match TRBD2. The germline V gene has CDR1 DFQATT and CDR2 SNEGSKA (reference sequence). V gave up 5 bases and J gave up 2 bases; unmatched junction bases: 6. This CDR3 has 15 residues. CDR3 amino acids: CSAGLAVNTYNEQFF. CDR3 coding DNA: TGCAGTGCTGGACTAGCGGTGAATACCTACAATGAGCAGTTCTTC.

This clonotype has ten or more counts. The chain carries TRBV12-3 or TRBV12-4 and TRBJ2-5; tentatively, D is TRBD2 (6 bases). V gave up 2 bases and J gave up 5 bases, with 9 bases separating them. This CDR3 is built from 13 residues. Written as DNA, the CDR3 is TGTGCCAGCAGTTTATGGCGGGGTGAGACCCAGTACTTC. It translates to CASSLWRGETQYF.

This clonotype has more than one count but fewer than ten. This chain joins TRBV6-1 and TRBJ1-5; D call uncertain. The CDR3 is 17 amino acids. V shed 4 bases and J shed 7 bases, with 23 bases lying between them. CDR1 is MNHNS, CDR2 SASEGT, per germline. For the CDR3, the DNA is TGTGCCAGCAGTGGGAGAACGGGCCCCCTTTTTCGACAGCCCCAGCATTTT. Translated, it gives CASSGRTGPLFRQPQHF.

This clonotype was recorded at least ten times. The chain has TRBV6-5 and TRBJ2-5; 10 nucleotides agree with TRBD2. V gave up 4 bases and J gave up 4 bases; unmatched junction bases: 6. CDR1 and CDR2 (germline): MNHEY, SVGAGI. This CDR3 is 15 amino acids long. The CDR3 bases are TGTGCCAGCAGTTCTAAAGCGGGGGGGCCAGAGACCCAGTACTTC. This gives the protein CASSSKAGGPETQYF.

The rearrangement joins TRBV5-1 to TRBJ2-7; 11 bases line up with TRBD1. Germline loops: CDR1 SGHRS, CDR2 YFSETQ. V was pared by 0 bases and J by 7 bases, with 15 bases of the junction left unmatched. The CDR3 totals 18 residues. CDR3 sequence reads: CASSLAIGQGASLVEQYF. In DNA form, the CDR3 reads TGCGCCAGCAGCTTGGCCATAGGACAGGGGGCGTCCTTAGTGGAGCAGTACTTC.

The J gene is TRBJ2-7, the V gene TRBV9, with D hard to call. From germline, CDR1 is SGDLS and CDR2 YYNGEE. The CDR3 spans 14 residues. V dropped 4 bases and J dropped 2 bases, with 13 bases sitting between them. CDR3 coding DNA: TGTGCCAGCAGCCTGGGCCCGAGGCCCTACGAGCAGTACTTC. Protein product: CASSLGPRPYEQYF.

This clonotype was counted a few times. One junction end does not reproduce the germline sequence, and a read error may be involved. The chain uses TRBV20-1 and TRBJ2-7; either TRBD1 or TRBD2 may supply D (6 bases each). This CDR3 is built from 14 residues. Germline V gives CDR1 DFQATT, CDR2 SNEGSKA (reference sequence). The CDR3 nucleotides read TGCAGTGCCACTCCGTTGGGGGGCTCCAACGAGCAGTACTTC. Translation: CSATPLGGSNEQYF.

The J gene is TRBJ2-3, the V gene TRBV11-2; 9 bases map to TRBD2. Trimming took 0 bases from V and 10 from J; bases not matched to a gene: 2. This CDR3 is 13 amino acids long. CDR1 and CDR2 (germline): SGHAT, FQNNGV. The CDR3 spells CASSLDSGGSQYF. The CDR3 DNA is TGTGCCAGCAGCTTAGATAGCGGGGGTTCGCAGTATTTT.

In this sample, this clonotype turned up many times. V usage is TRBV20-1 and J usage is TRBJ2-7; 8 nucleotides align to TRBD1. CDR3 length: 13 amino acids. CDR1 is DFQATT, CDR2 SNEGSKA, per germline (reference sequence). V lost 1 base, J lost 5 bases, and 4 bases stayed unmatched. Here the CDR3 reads CSARVTGENEQYF. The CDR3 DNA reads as TGCAGTGCTAGAGTGACAGGGGAAAACGAGCAGTACTTC.